This T cell receptor (beta chain) was observed in a study of T cell changes during pregnancy in multiple sclerosis. Trimming left V 5 bases short and J 2 bases short, with 13 bases between. The CDR3 length is 14 residues. Germline CDR1 and CDR2: SGHTA and FQGNSA. The data were produced by immunoSEQ multiplex PCR, yet TCRdb's version contains in-frame clones alone and is incomplete. The sample lists 35,000 or so clones; about 90% were seen once. The TCR originated in a female donor in good health, enrolled as a control in a pregnancy study. Sequences were derived from CD4+ T cells from peripheral blood mononuclear cells, sampled in the third trimester of pregnancy. The genes are TRBV7-2 and TRBJ2-7, with a weak D call TRBD2 (6 bases). The CDR3 coding sequence is TGTGCCAGCAGCCATACCCCGGGAGCCTACGAGCAGTACTTC. Translation: CASSHTPGAYEQYF.